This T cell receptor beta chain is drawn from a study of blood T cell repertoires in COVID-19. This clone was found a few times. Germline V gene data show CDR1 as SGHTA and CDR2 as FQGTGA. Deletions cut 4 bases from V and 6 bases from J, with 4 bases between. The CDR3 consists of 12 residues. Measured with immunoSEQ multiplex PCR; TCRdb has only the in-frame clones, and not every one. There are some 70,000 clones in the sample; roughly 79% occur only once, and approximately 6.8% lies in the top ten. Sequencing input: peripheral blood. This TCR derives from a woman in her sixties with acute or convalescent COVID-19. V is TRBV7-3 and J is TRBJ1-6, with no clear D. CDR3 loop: CASSSGNSPLHF. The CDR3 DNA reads TGTGCCAGCAGCTCGGGTAATTCACCCCTCCACTTT. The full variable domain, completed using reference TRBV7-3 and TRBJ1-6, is GAGVSQTPSNKVTEKGKYVELRCDPISGHTALYWYRQSLGQGPEFLIYFQGTGAADDSGLPNDRFFAVRPEGSVSTLKIQRTERGDSAVYLCASSSGNSPLHFGNGTRLTVT.